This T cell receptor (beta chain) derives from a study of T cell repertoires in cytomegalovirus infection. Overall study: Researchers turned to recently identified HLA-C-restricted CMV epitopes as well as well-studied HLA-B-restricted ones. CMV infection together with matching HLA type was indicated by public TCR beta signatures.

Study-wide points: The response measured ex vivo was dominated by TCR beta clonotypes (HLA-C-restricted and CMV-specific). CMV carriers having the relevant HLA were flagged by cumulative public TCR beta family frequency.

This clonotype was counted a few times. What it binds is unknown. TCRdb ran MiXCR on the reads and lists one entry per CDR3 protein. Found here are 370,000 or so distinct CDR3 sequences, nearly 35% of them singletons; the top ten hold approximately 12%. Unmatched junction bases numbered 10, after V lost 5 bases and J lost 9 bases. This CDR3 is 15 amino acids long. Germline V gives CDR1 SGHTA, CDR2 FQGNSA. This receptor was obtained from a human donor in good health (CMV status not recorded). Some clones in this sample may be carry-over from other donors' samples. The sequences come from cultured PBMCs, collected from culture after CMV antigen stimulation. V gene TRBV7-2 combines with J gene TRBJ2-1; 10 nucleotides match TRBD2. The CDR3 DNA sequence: TGTGCCAGCAGCCCGCCGGGACTAGCGTATGGTGAGCAGTTCTTC. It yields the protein CASSPPGLAYGEQFF.